This TCR beta chain derives from a study of blood T cells in healthy people across ages. Notes on the study in general: The fall in TCR beta diversity per million T cells was roughly linear with age. Naive T cell percentage strongly correlated with TCR beta diversity.

CDR1 and CDR2 (germline): SQVTM, ANQGSEA. The CDR3 extends over 13 amino acids. After removal of 6 bases from V and 1 base from J, the junction contained 4 bases not matched to a gene. About this clonotype itself: Its antigen remains unidentified.

Each of the donors had approximately 10 milliliters of peripheral blood drawn into EDTA-treated Vacutainer tubes. Through a sample-barcoded 5' primer and a J-beta primer mix, a second PCR was run for roughly 7 to 11 cycles. Unique molecular identifiers of 12 random nucleotides labeled each cDNA. MiXCR, run by TCRdb on the 5' RACE reads, gives a single entry per CDR3 protein. Of over a million distinct CDR3 sequences in the sample, about 40% were seen once. Sequences were obtained from blood. This clonotype originated in a young woman in good health. V is TRBV29-1 and J is TRBJ2-5; 8 positions agree with TRBD1. The CDR3 region is CSVEGQVQETQYF. The CDR3 DNA sequence: TGCAGCGTCGAGGGACAGGTCCAAGAGACCCAGTACTTC.